The 11 T cell receptor beta chains in this list originate from one sample, sequenced in a study of cytomegalovirus exposure and HLA in healthy donors. In the PCR, 60 Vbeta and 13 Jbeta primers were used. Profiled with immunoSEQ multiplex PCR; TCRdb holds only in-frame clones, not every one. The sample records 150,000 to 200,000 clones, over 75% being singletons. Sequenced material: PBMCs. The receptor source for this set is a male donor in good health and CMV-seronegative.

The rearrangement uses TRBV5-1 and TRBJ2-7; TRBD1 matches at 7 bases. Germline CDR1 is SGHRS and CDR2 is YFSETQ. This CDR3 has 17 amino acids. With 0 bases clipped from V and 0 bases from J, the junction kept 9 bases outside the gene matches. The CDR3 region is CASSLAGDSSLSYEQYF. In DNA, the CDR3 is TGCGCCAGCAGCTTGGCTGGGGACAGCTCCCTCTCCTACGAGCAGTACTTC.

The J gene is TRBJ1-3, the V gene TRBV7-2; no firm D call. The germline V gene encodes CDR1 SGHTA and CDR2 FQGNSA. CDR3 length: 17 residues. V shed 1 base and J shed 0 bases, with 13 bases lying between them. This chain's CDR3 is CASSLVGGSTSGNTIYF. Here the CDR3 DNA reads TGTGCCAGCAGCTTAGTTGGCGGCTCGACCTCTGGAAACACCATATATTTT.

This chain uses TRBV29-1 with TRBJ2-1; D is perhaps TRBD1 (6 bases). The germline V and J ends were trimmed by 7 bases and 4 bases, with 8 bases remaining between them. Germline CDR1 reads SQVTM; CDR2 reads ANQGSEA. The CDR3 is made up of 11 amino acids. CDR3 sequence reads: CSAGQYNEQFF. The CDR3 nucleotides are TGCAGCGCAGGACAGTACAATGAGCAGTTCTTC.

The CDR3 loop reads CASSPSAGGGWETQYF. In DNA, the CDR3 is TGCGCCAGCAGCCCCTCGGCAGGGGGCGGGTGGGAGACCCAGTACTTC. The chain links TRBV5-1 to TRBJ2-5; 8 bases map to TRBD1. Looked up from germline, CDR1 is SGHRS and CDR2 is YFSETQ. The CDR3 consists of 16 residues. The junction had 13 bases not matched to a gene; V was cut back by 4 bases and J by 5 bases.

The V and J genes are TRBV4-1 and TRBJ1-4; 10 bases line up with TRBD1. Unmatched junction bases numbered 5, after V lost 3 bases and J lost 7 bases. The CDR3 loop spans 15 amino acids. Germline CDR1 is MGHRA and CDR2 is YSYEKL. CDR3 loop: CASSHGGDRGEKLFF. The CDR3 nucleotides are TGCGCCAGCAGCCACGGAGGGGACAGGGGTGAAAAACTGTTTTTT.

This chain links TRBV27 with TRBJ2-7; no reliable D call. The CDR3 covers 13 residues. Germline assignment: CDR1 MNHEY and CDR2 SMNVEV (reference sequence). Trimming pared 3 bases from V and 1 base from J, leaving 7 bases between. The CDR3 coding sequence is TGTGCCAGCAGTTTGGGCAGGTCCTACGAGCAGTACTTC. This codes for CASSLGRSYEQYF.

The CDR3 reads CASSLGTSGRKTYEQYF. The CDR3 DNA reads as TGCGCCAGCAGCCTAGGGACTAGCGGGCGGAAAACCTACGAGCAGTACTTC. The chain uses TRBV5-1 and TRBJ2-7, with 12 bases matching TRBD2. Germline V gene data show CDR1 as SGHRS and CDR2 as YFSETQ. The CDR3 is 17 amino acids. J lost 2 bases, V lost 4 bases, and 10 bases had no gene match.

The chain couples TRBV11-2 to TRBJ2-3; TRBD2 agrees at 7 bases. Trimming took 2 bases from V and 4 from J; bases not matched to a gene: 6. In germline, CDR1 is SGHAT, CDR2 FQNNGV. CDR3 length equals 15 residues. This CDR3 is CASSLYGGYADTQYF. Here the CDR3 DNA reads TGTGCCAGCAGCTTATACGGGGGGTACGCAGATACGCAGTATTTT.

The chain uses TRBV5-6 and TRBJ2-5, with TRBD2 matching 9 bases. Germline-derived CDR1 and CDR2 are SGHDT and YYEEEE. Germline trimming cut 2 bases from V and 4 bases from J; bases unmatched to any gene: 6. The CDR3 contains 15 residues. The CDR3 is CASSLNGLARETQYF. The CDR3 bases are TGTGCCAGCAGCTTAAACGGACTAGCGAGAGAGACCCAGTACTTC.

Worth noting for this clone: This sample also contains other DNA sequences that code for the same CDR3. The V and J genes are TRBV27 and TRBJ1-2; D gene uncertain. Per the germline V gene, CDR1 is MNHEY and CDR2 is SMNVEV (reference sequence). The V gene lost 2 bases and the J gene lost 0 bases, with 7 bases spanning the gap. The CDR3 loop spans 14 amino acids. The CDR3 sequence is CASSLRGANYGYTF. The CDR3 DNA reads as TGTGCCAGCAGTTTACGGGGAGCTAACTATGGCTACACCTTC.

This chain links TRBV27 with TRBJ2-7; TRBD2 matches at 9 bases. V lost 3 bases and J lost 3; bases outside the gene matches: 6. This CDR3 contains 15 residues. CDR1 MNHEY and CDR2 SMNVEV come from the germline V gene (reference sequence). The CDR3 sequence is CASSLKVSGGYEQYF. The CDR3, as DNA: TGTGCCAGCAGTTTGAAGGTTAGCGGGGGCTACGAGCAGTACTTC.